One sample yielded the 13 T cell receptor beta chains listed below, sequenced in a study of control samples from healthy donors and cancer patients. Produced via immunoSEQ multiplex PCR; TCRdb's table is partial and in-frame only. The table lists 150,000 to 160,000 clones, around 96% of them singletons. The sequenced material came from blood. Every receptor here comes from a man aged 35 to 55 in good health.

J is TRBJ2-3 and V is TRBV6-5; D is possibly TRBD2 (6 bases). The germline V gene encodes CDR1 MNHEY and CDR2 SVGAGI. V shed 0 bases and J shed 4 bases, with 11 bases lying between them. CDR3 length: 15 residues. The CDR3 reads CASSYSVGGPDTQYF. Here the CDR3 DNA reads TGTGCCAGCAGTTACTCCGTCGGGGGTCCAGATACGCAGTATTTT.

The chain couples TRBV20-1 to TRBJ1-5; 9 nucleotides line up with TRBD1. V lost 3 bases, J lost 0 bases, and 3 bases stayed unmatched. CDR3 length equals 15 residues. Germline V gene data show CDR1 as DFQATT and CDR2 as SNEGSKA (reference sequence). The CDR3 region is CSASGGQGSNQPQHF. The CDR3 bases are TGCAGTGCTAGTGGGGGACAGGGTAGCAATCAGCCCCAGCATTTT.

The gene calls are TRBV27 and TRBJ2-2; the match to TRBD1 covers 8 bases. After removal of 3 bases from V and 1 base from J, the junction contained 1 base not matched to a gene. The CDR3 is 15 amino acids. CDR1 and CDR2 from the germline V gene are MNHEY and SMNVEV (reference sequence). CDR3: CASSFGTGNTGELFF. Written as DNA, the CDR3 is TGTGCCAGCAGTTTTGGGACAGGGAACACCGGGGAGCTGTTTTTT.

The chain employs TRBV6-1 and TRBJ2-3; D unclear. With 2 bases removed from V and 1 base from J, the gap between germline ends came to 10 bases. The CDR3 runs 15 residues. Germline assignment: CDR1 MNHNS and CDR2 SASEGT. This CDR3 reads CASSELGAGTDTQYF. As DNA, the CDR3 is TGTGCCAGCAGTGAACTTGGCGCGGGCACAGATACGCAGTATTTT.

Concerning this clone: This CDR3 is also generated by other DNA sequences in the sample. The CDR3 coding sequence is TGTGCCAGCTCACCAAGGGCAGGTGGAACTAACTATGGCTACACCTTC. Protein sequence: CASSPRAGGTNYGYTF. The rearrangement joins TRBV18 to TRBJ1-2; D is unresolved. This CDR3 has 16 residues. CDR1 is KGHSH and CDR2 is LQKENI in the germline V gene. V lost 2 bases, J lost 0 bases, and 13 bases lay in between. The full variable domain, its missing parts supplied by reference TRBV18 and TRBJ1-2, is NAGVMQNPRHLVRRRGQEARLRCSPMKGHSHVYWYRQLPEEGLKFMVYLQKENIIDESGMPKERFSAEFPKEGPSILRIQQVVRGDSAAYFCASSPRAGGTNYGYTFGSGTRLTVV.

J is TRBJ1-5 and V is TRBV5-1; D perhaps matches TRBD1 (5 bases). The V gene lost 7 bases and the J gene lost 4 bases, with 21 bases spanning the gap. Per the germline V gene, CDR1 is SGHRS and CDR2 is YFSETQ. This CDR3 has 16 amino acids. CDR3 DNA: TGCGCCAGCGAGCAAATTCTCGGGACTGATAATCAGCCCCAGCATTTT. Its protein product is CASEQILGTDNQPQHF.

The gene calls are TRBV5-6 and TRBJ1-2; D gene unclear. The CDR3 spans 15 residues. Trimming removed 2 bases at V and 2 bases at J, with 13 bases between. CDR1 and CDR2 from the germline V gene are SGHDT and YYEEEE. CDR3 amino acids: CASSFYAGSNYGYTF. CDR3 nucleotides: TGTGCCAGCAGCTTTTATGCAGGCTCGAACTATGGCTACACCTTC.

The chain uses TRBV7-2 and TRBJ2-7, with 12 bases aligning to TRBD1. This CDR3 region has 16 residues. The V and J ends lost 1 base and 6 bases, in that order; junction bases with no gene match: 7. Looked up from germline, CDR1 is SGHTA and CDR2 is FQGNSA. CDR3 sequence (DNA): TGTGCCAGCAGCTTAGACGGGACAGGGGGCACCTTCGAGCAGTACTTC. Its translation: CASSLDGTGGTFEQYF.

Note on this clone: Other DNA sequences of this sample code for an identical CDR3. This sequence joins TRBV5-4 and TRBJ2-7; D possibly matches TRBD1 or TRBD2 (5 bases each). Germline lookup yields CDR1 SGHNT and CDR2 YYREEE (reference sequence). The CDR3 loop spans 13 amino acids. Deletions cut 0 bases from V and 3 bases from J, with 7 bases between. The CDR3 region has the DNA TGTGCCAGCAGCTTGGGGGGGAACTACGAGCAGTACTTC. Translated: CASSLGGNYEQYF.

This rearrangement joins TRBV11-2 to TRBJ2-7; D perhaps matches TRBD2 (6 bases). The CDR3 consists of 15 residues. V lost 3 bases and J 3 bases, leaving 15 bases between the germline ends. Germline V gene lookup returns CDR1 SGHAT and CDR2 FQNNGV. CDR3 loop: CASSLGGRMFYEQYF. The CDR3 coding sequence is TGTGCCAGCAGCTTGGGGGGTCGGATGTTCTACGAGCAGTACTTC.

This clone has a single count. CDR3 DNA sequence: TGCGCCAGCAGCTTGAGCCCCACAGGGTTCGATGGCTACACCTTC. Translated, it gives CASSLSPTGFDGYTF. This chain joins TRBV5-1 and TRBJ1-2, with a weak D call TRBD1 (6 bases). The length of the CDR3 is 15 residues. Germline V gene data show CDR1 as SGHRS and CDR2 as YFSETQ. Trimming removed 1 base from V and 6 bases from J, with 16 bases in between. The entire variable domain, with the rest obtained from reference TRBV5-1 and TRBJ1-2, is as follows: KAGVTQTPRYLIKTRGQQVTLSCSPISGHRSVSWYQQTPGQGLQFLFEYFSETQRNKGNFPGRFSGRQFSNSRSEMNVSTLELGDSALYLCASSLSPTGFDGYTFGSGTRLTVV.

The chain combines TRBV6-1 with TRBJ2-7, with TRBD1 identical over 9 bases. V shed 1 base and J 1 base; nucleotides not matched to a gene: 5. CDR3 length: 16 residues. Looked up from germline, CDR1 is MNHNS and CDR2 is SASEGT. CDR3 residues: CASSEEKGQGSYEQYF. The CDR3, as DNA: TGTGCCAGCAGTGAAGAAAAGGGACAGGGATCCTACGAGCAGTACTTC.

V usage is TRBV24-1 and J usage is TRBJ2-3; D gene ambiguous. Trimming left V 5 bases short and J 0 bases short, with 8 bases between. Germline V CDR1 and CDR2: KGHDR, SFDVKD. The CDR3 runs to 14 residues. This CDR3 is CATSGMTSTDTQYF. The CDR3 nucleotides are TGTGCCACCAGTGGGATGACTAGCACAGATACGCAGTATTTT.